The T cell receptor (beta chain) under discussion was sequenced for a study of identifying expanded T cells in peripheral blood. This CDR3 region has 15 residues. Trimming removed 5 bases from V and 2 bases from J, with 16 bases in between. Germline loops: CDR1 SGHAT, CDR2 FQDESV (reference sequence). The assay was immunoSEQ multiplex PCR, and TCRdb's table has in-frame clones only and misses some. The repertoire holds about 110,000 clones, with about 85% as singletons. This sequence joins TRBV11-1 and TRBJ2-7; a possible D gene is TRBD2 (6 bases). The clonotype originates from a person aged 18 to 70 in good health. Specimen: blood. The CDR3 sequence: CASSGAGWRAYEQYF. The DNA for the CDR3 is TGTGCCAGCAGCGGAGCAGGGTGGAGGGCCTACGAGCAGTACTTC. Full variable domain (missing parts from reference TRBV11-1 and TRBJ2-7): EAEVAQSPRYKITEKSQAVAFWCDPISGHATLYWYRQILGQGPELLVQFQDESVVDDSQLPKDRFSAERLKGVDSTLKIQPAELGDSAMYLCASSGAGWRAYEQYFGPGTRLTVT.